One and the same sample provided the 8 T cell receptor beta chains below, sequenced in a study of response to subunit inactivated influenza vaccine (dated by TCRdb to the late 2010s). The method behind the library was RT-PCR. Sequencing was carried out with an Illumina HiSeq 2500. TCRdb reprocessed the public reads (quality trimming at Q25 with fastp, clone calling with MiXCR) and kept in-frame beta chains. Identical CDR3 protein sequences are pooled into one entry, listed with their most common genes and DNA. Counted in this sample were about 570,000 distinct CDR3 sequences; about 10% of them appeared once. 10% of the sample lies in the top ten. Sequencing used PBMCs from blood, obtained on the day of vaccination. The receptors originated from a man aged 50 or older who received an inactivated influenza vaccine. Donor details come from another sample of the same person, matched by shared clones.

This clonotype was observed at least ten times. The chain combines TRBV12-3 or TRBV12-4 with TRBJ2-1; tentatively, D is TRBD2 (5 bases). Deletions cut 5 bases from V and 6 bases from J, with 20 bases between. The CDR3 is made up of 16 amino acids. The DNA of the CDR3 is TGTGCCAGCAGTCCCCTCGGACTTAGGGTGCCCAATGAGCAGTTCTTC. It specifies CASSPLGLRVPNEQFF.

This clonotype was counted only a few times. The chain employs TRBV20-1 and TRBJ2-7; TRBD2 is a possible D gene (5 bases). The germline CDR1 and CDR2 sequences are DFQATT and SNEGSKA (reference sequence). Trimming took off 5 bases at V and 2 bases at J, with 16 bases between the two ends. This CDR3 is built from 14 residues. CDR3 nucleotides: TGCAGTGCTCCCAATCAGCGGAGGACCTACGAGCAGTACTTC. This translates into CSAPNQRRTYEQYF.

This clonotype was counted ten times or more. The CDR3 DNA reads as TGCAGTGCTAGCAGGGACGCTGATACGCAGTATTTT. Amino acids: CSASRDADTQYF. The chain combines TRBV20-1 with TRBJ2-3; D may be TRBD1 or TRBD2 (5 bases each). Germline loops: CDR1 DFQATT, CDR2 SNEGSKA (reference sequence). V was pared by 3 bases and J by 6 bases, with 10 bases between. The CDR3 contains 12 residues.

This clonotype was detected many times. This chain links TRBV21-1 with TRBJ2-3; TRBD1 reflects the table's D call only, with no check against the DNA. TRBV21-1 represents a pseudogene. This CDR3 spans 15 amino acids. CDR3: CATGVGPYTPDTQYF. CDR3 coding DNA: TGTGCCACCGGGGTAGGACCTTACACCCCAGATACGCAGTATTTT.

The gene calls are TRBV24-1 and TRBJ2-1; D may be TRBD1 or TRBD2 (5 bases each). The CDR3 sequence is 15 residues long. Trimming took 9 bases from V and 0 from J, leaving 14 bases between them. Germline CDR1 is KGHDR and CDR2 is SFDVKD. CDR3 residues: CATGGIQDSYNEQFF. DNA for the CDR3: TGTGCCACCGGGGGTATCCAGGACTCCTACAATGAGCAGTTCTTC.

Only a few counts were recorded for this clonotype. V is TRBV6-1 and J is TRBJ2-7; no reliable D call. V lost 6 bases, J lost 3 bases, and 12 bases lay in between. CDR3 length: 13 amino acids. Germline values: CDR1 MNHNS, CDR2 SASEGT. The CDR3 loop is CASSRVTGYEQYF. DNA for the CDR3: TGTGCCAGCAGCCGCGTTACGGGCTACGAGCAGTACTTC.

The V gene is TRBV7-8, the J gene TRBJ2-4; 7 nucleotides agree with TRBD2. CDR1 is SGHVS and CDR2 is FQNEAQ in the germline V gene. This CDR3 spans 13 amino acids. With 3 bases clipped from V and 9 bases from J, the junction kept 5 bases outside the gene matches. In DNA form, the CDR3 reads TGTGCCAGCAGCTTTGGGGGGGAGGGCATTCAGTACTTC. Its translation is CASSFGGEGIQYF.

This clonotype was counted only a few times. V is TRBV6-1 and J is TRBJ2-1; D possibly corresponds to TRBD1 (5 bases). The CDR3 runs to 15 residues. The germline V and J ends were trimmed by 6 bases and 2 bases, with 14 bases remaining between them. CDR1 and CDR2 (germline): MNHNS, SASEGT. CDR3 coding DNA: TGTGCCAGCAGAAGGGGCCGCCAGGCCTACAATGAGCAGTTCTTC. Residues: CASRRGRQAYNEQFF.